These 22 T cell receptor beta chains were all obtained from the same sample, sequenced in a study of OX40 agonist ivuxolimab in advanced cancers. The library was prepared using the immunoSEQ multiplex PCR assay. The table was pulled from immuneACCESS by TCRdb, which kept in-frame rearrangements only. Such tables lose some clones; where checked, under half of the loss comes from unresolved V genes, and the rest has no known cause. Here the sample has around 92,000 clones; approximately 93% occur a single time. The top ten constitute 0.26% of the sample. The sequencing used CD4+ or CD8+ T cells sorted from blood, collected in a trial of the OX40 agonist ivuxolimab. These TCRs come from an adult with an advanced solid tumor such as melanoma, head and neck, liver or kidney cancer.

The rearrangement joins TRBV30 to TRBJ1-1; 8 positions match TRBD1. Per the germline V gene, CDR1 is GTSNPN and CDR2 is SVGIG (reference sequence). V lost 3 bases to trimming and J lost 4 bases; unmatched junction nucleotides: 4. This CDR3 has 13 residues. CDR3 in amino acids: CAWSMTGATEAFF. Here the CDR3 DNA reads TGTGCCTGGAGCATGACAGGGGCCACTGAAGCTTTCTTT.

The CDR3 DNA is TGTGCCAGCAGCACCACTAGCACAGATACGCAGTATTTT. Its protein is CASSTTSTDTQYF. This chain links TRBV7-3 with TRBJ2-3; D remains ambiguous. From germline, CDR1 is SGHTA and CDR2 FQGTGA. V shed 5 bases and J shed 0 bases, with 6 bases lying between them. The CDR3 has 13 residues.

This chain connects TRBV6-6 to TRBJ1-6, with 10 bases aligning to TRBD1. Losses at the gene ends were 5 bases for V and 7 bases for J; bases not matched to a gene: 2. CDR1 and CDR2 (germline): MNHNY, SVGAGI (reference sequence). The CDR3 consists of 14 residues. The CDR3 region has the DNA TGTGCCAGCAGTCGGGACAGGGGAAATTCACCCCTCCACTTT. Amino acids: CASSRDRGNSPLHF.

The chain uses TRBV5-8 and TRBJ1-2; D is undetermined. The CDR3 totals 12 residues. Trimming pared 0 bases from V and 7 bases from J, leaving 7 bases between. CDR1 SGHTS and CDR2 YDEGEE come from the germline V gene. CDR3 nucleotides: TGTGCCAGCAGCTTGGAATGGTTTGGCTACACCTTC. Translated, it gives CASSLEWFGYTF.

This chain joins TRBV28 and TRBJ2-1; 7 bases match TRBD2. Germline trimming cut 4 bases from V and 6 bases from J; bases unmatched to any gene: 3. CDR1 MDHEN and CDR2 SYDVKM come from the germline V gene. This CDR3 spans 13 amino acids. CDR3 coding DNA: TGTGCCAGCAGTTCCGGGACTATCAATGAGCAGTTCTTC. This sequence encodes CASSSGTINEQFF.

This clone has a handful of counts. The rearrangement joins TRBV7-9 to TRBJ1-2; 7 bases are a match to TRBD1. The germline V gene has CDR1 SEHNR and CDR2 FQNEAQ (reference sequence). The CDR3 consists of 18 residues. V gave up 4 bases and J gave up 7 bases; unmatched junction bases: 21. The CDR3 sequence is CASSSGPGQRGFPGGYTF. The CDR3 nucleotides are TGTGCCAGCAGCTCCGGACCGGGACAGAGGGGATTCCCCGGTGGCTACACCTTC.

The chain is built from TRBV2 and TRBJ2-2; D is ambiguous. The CDR3 length is 12 residues. V was pared by 5 bases and J by 2 bases, with 3 bases between. CDR1 and CDR2 (germline): SNHLY, FYNNEI. The CDR3 region is CASSFNTGELFF. As DNA, the CDR3 is TGTGCCAGCAGTTTTAACACCGGGGAGCTGTTTTTT.

V usage is TRBV4-2 and J usage is TRBJ1-1; no definite D call. The CDR3 length is 12 residues. V gave up 3 bases and J gave up 2 bases, with 4 bases separating them. CDR1 LGHNA and CDR2 YNFKEQ come from the germline V gene. The CDR3 region is CASSQQNTEAFF. The CDR3 DNA reads TGTGCCAGCAGCCAGCAAAACACTGAAGCTTTCTTT.

The chain uses TRBV6-5 and TRBJ2-1, with unresolved D. Germline V gene lookup returns CDR1 MNHEY and CDR2 SVGAGI. With 6 bases removed from V and 0 bases from J, the gap between germline ends came to 9 bases. This CDR3 comprises 14 residues. The CDR3 DNA is TGTGCCAGCAGGTCGGCGGCCTCCTACAATGAGCAGTTCTTC. The encoded protein is CASRSAASYNEQFF.

This clone is a singleton in its sample. The chain carries TRBV4-3 and TRBJ2-3; D gene unclear. The CDR3 has 13 amino acids. CDR1 LGHNA and CDR2 YSLEER come from the germline V gene. Trimming took off 0 bases at V and 5 bases at J, with 6 bases between the two ends. CDR3 protein: CASSQEVGDTQYF. CDR3 nucleotide sequence: TGCGCCAGCAGCCAAGAGGTAGGAGATACGCAGTATTTT.

The gene calls are TRBV29-1 and TRBJ2-5; D not resolved. Germline V lookup: CDR1 SQVTM, CDR2 ANQGSEA. The CDR3 spans 12 residues. The ends were cut back, 8 bases at V and 5 bases at J, with 15 bases in the middle. In nucleotides, the CDR3 is TGCAGCATCGGACGGACCTGGGAGACCCAGTACTTC. Translating it yields CSIGRTWETQYF.

J is TRBJ2-1 and V is TRBV5-4; 10 nucleotides agree with TRBD2. CDR3 length: 13 residues. From germline, CDR1 is SGHNT and CDR2 YYREEE (reference sequence). V was pared by 10 bases and J by 8 bases, with 9 bases of the junction left unmatched. The CDR3 DNA follows: TGTGCCGGGGGGCTAGCGGGAGCCCATGAGCAGTTCTTC. It is translated as CAGGLAGAHEQFF.

This chain joins TRBV15 and TRBJ2-3, with 10 bases lining up with TRBD2. The junction had 13 bases not matched to a gene; V was cut back by 0 bases and J by 4 bases. CDR3 size: 19 residues. Per germline, CDR1 LNHNV and CDR2 YYDKDF (reference sequence). The CDR3 region has the DNA TGTGCCACCAGCAGAGATTCTAACGTACTAGCGGGATTATCAGATACGCAGTATTTT. This encodes CATSRDSNVLAGLSDTQYF.

This rearrangement joins TRBV6-6 to TRBJ1-3; maybe TRBD1 (6 bases). V gave up 7 bases and J gave up 0 bases, with 16 bases separating them. CDR1 is MNHNY and CDR2 is SVGAGI in the germline V gene (reference sequence). The CDR3 is 16 residues long. The CDR3 nucleotides are TGTGCCAGCACCACAGGACAGTTTCACTCTGGAAACACCATATATTTT. This codes for CASTTGQFHSGNTIYF.

This chain uses TRBV4-1 with TRBJ1-5, with 8 bases matching TRBD1. Trimming at V came to 3 bases and at J to 0 bases, leaving 1 base not matched to a gene. CDR3 length: 15 residues. Germline lookup yields CDR1 MGHRA and CDR2 YSYEKL. The CDR3 sequence: CASSQTGDSNQPQHF. CDR3 bases: TGCGCCAGCAGCCAGACAGGGGATAGCAATCAGCCCCAGCATTTT.

This sequence joins TRBV2 and TRBJ1-6; D is undetermined. Germline loops: CDR1 SNHLY, CDR2 FYNNEI. The CDR3 loop spans 13 amino acids. V lost 6 bases to trimming and J lost 4 bases, with 7 bases between them. The CDR3 protein is CASRGDYNSPLHF. In DNA, the CDR3 is TGTGCCAGCAGGGGCGATTATAATTCACCCCTCCACTTT.

This chain joins TRBV4-3 and TRBJ1-4, with D possibly being TRBD1 (5 bases). Germline CDR1 reads LGHNA; CDR2 reads YSLEER. With 0 bases removed from V and 8 bases from J, the gap between germline ends came to 13 bases. This CDR3 contains 15 residues. This CDR3 reads CASSQDLGAGEKLFF. The CDR3 DNA follows: TGCGCCAGCAGCCAAGATTTAGGGGCTGGCGAAAAACTGTTTTTT.

The J gene is TRBJ1-6, the V gene TRBV6-6; D perhaps matches TRBD1 (6 bases). The CDR3 is 15 residues long. V dropped 2 bases and J dropped 10 bases, with 15 bases sitting between them. Germline CDR1 reads MNHNY; CDR2 reads SVGAGI (reference sequence). The CDR3 here is CASSYGGQGWSPLHF. The CDR3 DNA reads as TGTGCCAGCAGTTACGGGGGGCAGGGCTGGTCACCCCTCCACTTT.

The chain's CDR3 is CAWAKDRSNTDTQYF. In DNA form, the CDR3 reads TGTGCCTGGGCCAAGGACAGGAGTAACACAGATACGCAGTATTTT. V and J are TRBV30 and TRBJ2-3; 7 positions agree with TRBD1. The V and J ends lost 5 bases and 2 bases, in that order; junction bases with no gene match: 10. This CDR3 is built from 15 residues. Germline V gives CDR1 GTSNPN, CDR2 SVGIG (reference sequence).

The chain's CDR3 is CASSQDISPNSPLHF. The CDR3 DNA reads as TGCGCCAGCAGCCAAGATATTTCCCCCAATTCACCCCTCCACTTT. V gene TRBV4-3 combines with J gene TRBJ1-6, with D unresolved. The CDR3 runs to 15 residues. V shed 0 bases and J shed 7 bases, with 10 bases lying between them. Germline values: CDR1 LGHNA, CDR2 YSLEER.

The chain carries TRBV5-4 and TRBJ2-3, with 7 bases aligning to TRBD2. This CDR3 spans 14 amino acids. In germline, CDR1 is SGHNT, CDR2 YYREEE (reference sequence). Unmatched junction bases numbered 9, after V lost 3 bases and J lost 8 bases. CDR3 protein: CASSSGLESITQYF. CDR3 in DNA: TGTGCCAGCAGCTCAGGACTAGAGAGTATTACGCAGTATTTT.

In this sample, this clone turned up once. This chain joins TRBV5-5 and TRBJ2-3; D is undetermined. Germline V gives CDR1 SGHKS, CDR2 YYEKEE (reference sequence). V was clipped by 4 bases and J by 0 bases, with 6 bases between them. The CDR3 spans 13 residues. CDR3 bases: TGTGCCAGCAGCAAAGCTAGCACAGATACGCAGTATTTT. It is translated as CASSKASTDTQYF.